The rows below give T cell receptor beta chains drawn from one sample of a study of cytomegalovirus exposure and HLA in healthy donors. Assay used: immunoSEQ multiplex PCR; TCRdb lists only in-frame clones, some missing. The table records a few hundred thousand clones, 85% to 90% of them present only once. The sample consisted of PBMCs. The origin of the receptors is a woman aged 18-29 years in good health and CMV-seronegative. Both conserved end residues are part of each CDR3. The D gene is left open where the match is weak. Size is omitted from some rows. Given values are once, few, many or a class for expanded clones.

-,TRBJ1-2,TRBV11-1,-,13,CASSLGAGYGYTF,TGTGCCAGCAGCTTGGGGGCGGGCTATGGCTACACCTTC
-,TRBJ2-7,TRBV2,TRBD1,16,CASSVPGQELTYEQYF,TGTGCCAGCAGTGTCCCGGGACAGGAGTTAACATACGAGCAGTACTTC
-,TRBJ1-1,TRBV6-5,TRBD1,15,CASSYGQGTSTEAFF,TGTGCCAGCAGTTACGGACAGGGGACGAGCACTGAAGCTTTCTTT
-,TRBJ2-3,TRBV14,TRBD2,16,CASSNVQRGIMSTQYF,TGTGCCAGCAGCAACGTACAGCGGGGGATTATGAGTACGCAGTATTTT
-,TRBJ1-6,TRBV27,-,15,CASTPLGGDNSPLHF,TGTGCCAGCACCCCCCTCGGGGGGGATAATTCACCCCTCCACTTT
-,TRBJ2-6,TRBV5-6,-,14,CASSVLSGANVLTF,TGTGCCAGCAGCGTACTCTCTGGGGCCAACGTCCTGACTTTC
-,TRBJ2-7,TRBV18,-,14,CASSPNTGSYEQYF,TGTGCCAGCTCCCCTAATACAGGGTCCTACGAGCAGTACTTC
-,TRBJ1-6,TRBV6-1,-,15,CASSEFEEGYSPLHF,TGTGCCAGCAGTGAATTCGAGGAGGGGTATTCACCCCTCCACTTT
once,TRBJ2-1,TRBV5-1,TRBD2,15,CASSLADRSYNEQFF,TGCGCCAGCAGCCTAGCGGACCGCTCCTACAATGAGCAGTTCTTC
-,TRBJ2-5,TRBV30,TRBD2,15,CAWTSGPSGRETQYF,TGTGCCTGGACCTCCGGTCCTAGCGGGAGGGAGACCCAGTACTTC
-,TRBJ2-1,TRBV5-1,-,14,CASSLWGELNEQFF,TGCGCCAGCAGCTTATGGGGAGAATTGAATGAGCAGTTCTTC
-,TRBJ2-5,TRBV5-1,TRBD1,16,CASSQNWGQLQETQYF,TGCGCCAGCAGCCAAAACTGGGGACAGCTTCAAGAGACCCAGTACTTC
-,TRBJ2-3,TRBV27,TRBD2,15,CASSQGLAGVHTQYF,TGTGCCAGCAGCCAAGGACTAGCGGGAGTACATACGCAGTATTTT
once,TRBJ2-5,TRBV5-4,-,16,CASSLRRERYQETQYF,TGTGCCAGCAGCTTGCGGCGGGAACGGTACCAAGAGACCCAGTACTTC
-,TRBJ2-7,TRBV18,TRBD2,16,CASSPFRTRNGYEQYF,TGTGCCAGCTCACCTTTCAGGACTAGAAATGGCTACGAGCAGTACTTC
-,TRBJ2-7,TRBV7-6,TRBD1,13,CASSRDSEYEQYF,TGTGCCAGCAGCCGGGACAGCGAATACGAGCAGTACTTC
-,TRBJ1-1,TRBV5-1,TRBD1,14,CASTHRDRGTEAFF,TGCGCCAGCACTCATAGGGACAGGGGCACTGAAGCTTTCTTT
-,TRBJ2-5,TRBV5-6,-,14,CASSLRLGGETQYF,TGTGCCAGCAGCTTAAGGCTGGGGGGAGAGACCCAGTACTTC
-,TRBJ2-1,TRBV28,TRBD2,17,CASSSTILAGAVAEQFF,TGTGCCAGCAGTTCCACCATACTAGCGGGAGCGGTCGCTGAGCAGTTCTTC
-,TRBJ2-1,TRBV11-3,-,15,CASSSSGISYNEQFF,TGTGCCAGCAGCTCCTCGGGTATCTCCTACAATGAGCAGTTCTTC
few,TRBJ1-5,TRBV27,-,13,CASSLRFDSPQHF,TGTGCCAGCAGTCTCCGGTTCGATTCGCCCCAGCATTTT
-,TRBJ2-1,TRBV6-5,-,15,CASKSSKRHPFSVFF,TGTGCCAGCAAGAGCTCGAAGAGGCACCCTTTTTCGGTGTTCTTC
-,TRBJ1-1,TRBV6-1,TRBD1,14,CASRPDRGHTEAFF,TGTGCCAGCAGGCCGGACAGGGGGCACACTGAAGCTTTCTTT
once,TRBJ2-1,TRBV4-3,-,15,CASSQDAGIYNEQFF,TGCGCCAGCAGCCAAGACGCGGGGATTTACAATGAGCAGTTCTTC
-,TRBJ2-2,TRBV2,-,13,CASSGRGSGELFF,TGTGCCAGCAGTGGGCGGGGATCCGGGGAGCTGTTTTTT
-,TRBJ2-7,TRBV28,TRBD2,18,CASSLGLGLAGVSYEQYF,TGTGCCAGCAGTTTAGGGCTGGGACTAGCGGGAGTGTCCTACGAGCAGTACTTC
-,TRBJ2-7,TRBV19,-,15,CASSDKRQVSYEQYF,TGTGCCAGCTCTGACAAACGCCAAGTATCCTACGAGCAGTACTTC
-,TRBJ2-6,TRBV13,TRBD1,21,CASSSLLDSSGGGPGANVLTF,TGTGCCAGCAGCTCCTTACTGGATAGCTCAGGGGGCGGGCCTGGGGCCAACGTCCTGACTTTC
-,TRBJ1-2,TRBV9,TRBD1,16,CASSGGTGRNNYGYTF,TGTGCCAGCAGCGGAGGGACAGGGCGAAACAACTATGGCTACACCTTC
-,TRBJ2-7,TRBV5-1,TRBD2,17,CASSRGTSGRDFYEQYF,TGCGCCAGCAGCCGGGGGACTAGCGGGAGGGATTTCTACGAGCAGTACTTC
-,TRBJ1-1,TRBV9,-,14,CASSVRGRDTEAFF,TGTGCCAGCAGCGTTAGGGGCAGGGATACTGAAGCTTTCTTT
-,TRBJ2-1,TRBV5-1,TRBD1,15,CASSLSGQGHNEQFF,TGCGCCAGCAGCTTGTCGGGACAGGGTCACAATGAGCAGTTCTTC
few,TRBJ2-1,TRBV11-2,-,12,CASSWGDGEQFF,TGTGCCAGCAGCTGGGGGGATGGTGAGCAGTTCTTC
-,TRBJ1-6,TRBV6-5,-,12,CASSLQGSPLHF,TGTGCCAGCAGCTTACAGGGTTCACCCCTCCACTTT
-,TRBJ2-7,TRBV15,TRBD1,14,CATSRPGGSYEQYF,TGTGCCACCAGCAGACCAGGGGGCTCCTACGAGCAGTACTTC
-,TRBJ2-5,TRBV6-6,TRBD1,16,CASSYSTGQGVETQYF,TGTGCCAGCAGTTACTCGACGGGACAGGGGGTCGAGACCCAGTACTTC
-,TRBJ2-2,TRBV1,-,16,CTSSQGWDSNTGELFF,TGCACCAGCAGCCAAGGATGGGACAGCAACACCGGGGAGCTGTTTTTT
-,TRBJ2-1,TRBV2,TRBD2,16,CASSVRLAGPYNEQFF,TGTGCCAGCAGTGTTCGACTAGCGGGACCCTACAATGAGCAGTTCTTC
-,TRBJ1-1,TRBV28,-,14,CASSLAAMNTEAFF,TGTGCCAGCAGTTTAGCCGCTATGAACACTGAAGCTTTCTTT
-,TRBJ2-1,TRBV10-2,-,15,CASSEFGGANNEQFF,TGCGCCAGCAGTGAGTTTGGAGGGGCGAACAATGAGCAGTTCTTC
-,TRBJ2-5,TRBV11-2,-,16,CASSSALGAGRGTQYF,TGTGCCAGCAGCTCCGCCTTGGGGGCCGGTCGTGGGACCCAGTACTTC
-,TRBJ2-1,TRBV2,TRBD1,16,CASSGGDRWKGNEQFF,TGTGCCAGCAGTGGAGGGGACAGGTGGAAGGGCAATGAGCAGTTCTTC
-,TRBJ1-5,TRBV28,-,14,CASSLYGGTQPQHF,TGTGCCAGCAGTTTGTACGGGGGAACTCAGCCCCAGCATTTT
-,TRBJ2-7,TRBV19,TRBD1,12,CASSSTGYEQYF,TGTGCCAGTAGCTCGACAGGGTACGAGCAGTACTTC
-,TRBJ2-3,TRBV12-5,-,16,CASGLSGGMGTDTQYF,TGTGCTAGTGGTTTGAGCGGCGGGATGGGCACAGATACGCAGTATTTT
-,TRBJ1-3,TRBV9,TRBD1,14,CASSGGTGGNTIYF,TGTGCCAGCAGCGGGGGGACAGGTGGAAACACCATATATTTT
once,TRBJ1-1,TRBV6-5,TRBD1,14,CASSYRGLNTEAFF,TGTGCCAGCAGTTACAGGGGGCTGAACACTGAAGCTTTCTTT
once,TRBJ2-5,TRBV15,TRBD1,16,CATSRGLGTDQETQYF,TGTGCCACCAGCAGGGGATTAGGGACAGACCAAGAGACCCAGTACTTC
-,TRBJ1-1,TRBV7-6,-,14,CASSLGQLNTEAFF,TGTGCCAGCAGCTTAGGACAGTTGAACACTGAAGCTTTCTTT
once,TRBJ1-2,TRBV28,TRBD1,14,CASSNTGGVYGYTF,TGTGCCAGCAGCAATACAGGGGGCGTCTATGGCTACACCTTC